These 21 T cell receptor beta chains share one sample of origin, sequenced in a study of T cell responses to AZD1222 COVID-19 vaccine. Generated by immunoSEQ multiplex PCR, the TCRdb table keeps only in-frame clones and is missing some. The data show about 110,000 clones, 80% to 95% seen once. Source: peripheral blood, taken 28 days after the second AZD1222 dose. These receptors originate from an adult who received the AZD1222 COVID-19 vaccine.

The J gene is TRBJ2-3, the V gene TRBV28; unclear D gene. The CDR3 covers 17 residues. V dropped 0 bases and J dropped 0 bases, with 13 bases sitting between them. The germline V gene encodes CDR1 MDHEN and CDR2 SYDVKM. As DNA, the CDR3 is TGTGCCAGCAGTTTATGTCTCAAAGAAACTAGCACAGATACGCAGTATTTT. This sequence encodes CASSLCLKETSTDTQYF.

V and J are TRBV4-2 and TRBJ1-3; 8 bases are shared with TRBD1. CDR1 and CDR2 from the germline V gene are LGHNA and YNFKEQ. The CDR3 length is 15 residues. V dropped 4 bases and J dropped 1; count of bases not matched to a gene: 3. The CDR3 loop is CASSPDRVSGNTIYF. The CDR3 DNA is TGTGCCAGCAGCCCGGACAGGGTTTCTGGAAACACCATATATTTT.

CDR3: CASSHNLADPYNEQFF. CDR3 nucleotides: TGTGCCAGCAGCCACAATCTAGCGGATCCCTACAATGAGCAGTTCTTC. The chain combines TRBV16 with TRBJ2-1; 7 bases are a match to TRBD2. The CDR3 is made up of 16 amino acids. CDR1 and CDR2 (germline): KGHSY, FQNENV. V lost 3 bases, J lost 2 bases, and 7 bases stayed unmatched.

The chain combines TRBV7-9 with TRBJ1-2, with TRBD1 matching over 9 bases. Germline CDR1 is SEHNR and CDR2 is FQNEAQ (reference sequence). V shed 5 bases and J 1 base; nucleotides not matched to a gene: 5. This CDR3 spans 15 amino acids. CDR3 sequence: CASSTRTGDNYGYTF. The CDR3 coding sequence is TGTGCCAGCAGCACGAGGACAGGGGATAACTATGGCTACACCTTC.

The V gene is TRBV27, the J gene TRBJ2-3; 7 positions agree with TRBD2. The CDR3 runs 14 residues. J gave up 1 base and V 3 bases, and 1 base lay outside the gene matches. Looked up from germline, CDR1 is MNHEY and CDR2 is SMNVEV (reference sequence). CDR3 loop: CASSLGRGTDTQYF. The CDR3 region has the DNA TGTGCCAGCAGTTTGGGGAGGGGCACAGATACGCAGTATTTT.

The CDR3 protein is CASSLARDQPQHF. The DNA of the CDR3 is TGTGCCAGCAGTTTGGCGAGAGATCAGCCCCAGCATTTT. The chain combines TRBV12-3 or TRBV12-4 with TRBJ1-5; D unclear. This CDR3 is 13 amino acids long. The germline V and J ends were trimmed by 3 bases and 5 bases, with 8 bases remaining between them.

The V call is TRBV6-6, the J call TRBJ2-5, with 9 nucleotides matching TRBD1. The germline V gene has CDR1 MNHNY and CDR2 SVGAGI (reference sequence). V trimming: 6 bases; J trimming: 4 bases; junction bases outside the gene matches: 15. The CDR3 covers 17 residues. The CDR3 reads CASRRGTGNTAGETQYF. The DNA for the CDR3 is TGTGCCAGCAGGCGAGGGACAGGGAATACGGCGGGAGAGACCCAGTACTTC.

This sequence joins TRBV6-2 or TRBV6-3 and TRBJ2-7; D is perhaps TRBD1 (6 bases). In germline, CDR1 is MNHEY, CDR2 SVGEGT. This CDR3 is 13 amino acids long. Trimming removed 5 bases from V and 3 bases from J, with 11 bases in between. The CDR3 nucleotides are TGTGCCAGCAGTGTAACAGGGTACTACGAGCAGTACTTC. This sequence encodes CASSVTGYYEQYF.

The J gene is TRBJ1-3, the V gene TRBV14; the D is unclear. Germline V gene data show CDR1 as SGHDN and CDR2 as FVKESK. The germline V and J ends were trimmed by 1 base and 0 bases, with 7 bases remaining between them. This CDR3 comprises 15 residues. Here the CDR3 reads CASSQVPDSGNTIYF. CDR3 DNA sequence: TGTGCCAGCAGCCAAGTCCCGGACTCTGGAAACACCATATATTTT.

This sequence joins TRBV10-3 and TRBJ1-2; D perhaps matches TRBD1 (5 bases). V lost 6 bases, J lost 5 bases, and 13 bases lay in between. The length of the CDR3 is 13 residues. In germline, CDR1 is ENHRY, CDR2 SYGVKD. CDR3 DNA sequence: TGTGCCATCAGCCCCAGGGATGGATATGGCTACACCTTC. Protein sequence: CAISPRDGYGYTF.

The chain employs TRBV19 and TRBJ2-1; 8 bases fit TRBD2. CDR1 is LNHDA and CDR2 is SQIVND in the germline V gene (reference sequence). With V trimmed by 4 bases and J by 7 bases, 3 bases remained unmatched. This CDR3 spans 13 amino acids. CDR3 in DNA: TGTGCCAGTAGTACGGGCGGGAGGAATGAGCAGTTCTTC. Its protein is CASSTGGRNEQFF.

The chain carries TRBV5-4 and TRBJ2-1; 10 nucleotides align to TRBD1. The CDR3 is 15 amino acids. With V trimmed by 4 bases and J by 7 bases, 8 bases remained unmatched. Germline CDR1 is SGHNT and CDR2 is YYREEE (reference sequence). The CDR3 bases are TGTGCCAGCAGCGAACCGGGACAGGGGCGGAATGAGCAGTTCTTC. Its protein product is CASSEPGQGRNEQFF.

V gene TRBV25-1 combines with J gene TRBJ1-1; unclear D gene. Germline V gene sequence: CDR1 MGHDK, CDR2 SYGVNS. Trimming took 8 bases from V and 0 from J, leaving 10 bases between them. This CDR3 is built from 13 residues. The CDR3 DNA reads TGTGCCAGCGGATGGGGTCTGAACACTGAAGCTTTCTTT. Residues: CASGWGLNTEAFF.

The CDR3 DNA is TGTGCCAGCTCACCATCGGGAGGAAACACCATATATTTT. The encoded protein is CASSPSGGNTIYF. The rearrangement uses TRBV18 and TRBJ1-3, with D unresolved. Trimming removed 2 bases at V and 4 bases at J, with 6 bases between. CDR1 and CDR2 from the germline V gene are KGHSH and LQKENI. The CDR3 covers 13 residues.

The chain uses TRBV5-6 and TRBJ1-1; a weak D match, TRBD1 (6 bases). V dropped 2 bases and J dropped 5 bases, with 19 bases sitting between them. Germline V lookup: CDR1 SGHDT, CDR2 YYEEEE. The CDR3 has 16 residues. DNA for the CDR3: TGTGCCAGCAGCTTAGGGCCAGGGGAGTTGGGTACTGAAGCTTTCTTT. Its protein product is CASSLGPGELGTEAFF.

The chain employs TRBV28 and TRBJ1-2, with TRBD1 matching over 10 bases. J gave up 8 bases and V 5 bases, and 8 bases lay outside the gene matches. Germline-derived CDR1 and CDR2 are MDHEN and SYDVKM. The CDR3 extends over 14 amino acids. CDR3 in DNA: TGTGCCAGCAGTGACGGGACAGGGGCGGGAGGCTACACCTTC. It codes for CASSDGTGAGGYTF.

The chain links TRBV18 to TRBJ1-1; 10 bases fit TRBD1. The CDR3 totals 16 residues. Trimming cost V 3 bases and J 0 bases; bases outside gene matches: 4. Germline V gene lookup returns CDR1 KGHSH and CDR2 LQKENI. CDR3 sequence: CASSPAGQGLNTEAFF. The CDR3 bases are TGTGCCAGCTCACCCGCGGGACAGGGGTTGAACACTGAAGCTTTCTTT.

This clone was picked up a small number of times. V and J are TRBV7-9 and TRBJ1-1, with a tentative D call TRBD1 (5 bases). Trimming left V 0 bases short and J 5 bases short, with 10 bases between. In germline, CDR1 is SEHNR, CDR2 FQNEAQ (reference sequence). This CDR3 has 14 amino acids. Here the CDR3 reads CASSLAGRATEAFF. CDR3 bases: TGTGCCAGCAGCTTAGCGGGCAGGGCGACTGAAGCTTTCTTT.

The chain joins TRBV12-3 or TRBV12-4 to TRBJ1-2; D call uncertain. CDR3 size: 13 residues. V lost 5 bases, J lost 2 bases, and 9 bases lay in between. In DNA, the CDR3 is TGTGCCAGCAGTCCTGCTAGAAACTATGGCTACACCTTC. Amino acid sequence: CASSPARNYGYTF.

The chain couples TRBV5-4 to TRBJ1-2, with TRBD1 matching over 8 bases. V gave up 0 bases and J gave up 6 bases; unmatched junction bases: 19. CDR3 length: 19 residues. From germline, CDR1 is SGHNT and CDR2 YYREEE (reference sequence). This chain's CDR3 is CASSLAGGQGRPEGDGYTF. CDR3 bases: TGTGCCAGCAGCTTGGCCGGAGGACAGGGTCGACCAGAGGGGGATGGCTACACCTTC.

This clone has only one observation. The chain joins TRBV10-3 to TRBJ1-6; a possible D gene is TRBD1 (6 bases). The CDR3 consists of 15 residues. Germline CDR1 is ENHRY and CDR2 is SYGVKD. V shed 0 bases and J shed 9 bases, with 12 bases lying between them. The CDR3: CAISESGHTGSPLHF. CDR3 DNA: TGTGCCATCAGTGAGTCGGGACATACCGGTTCACCCCTCCACTTT.